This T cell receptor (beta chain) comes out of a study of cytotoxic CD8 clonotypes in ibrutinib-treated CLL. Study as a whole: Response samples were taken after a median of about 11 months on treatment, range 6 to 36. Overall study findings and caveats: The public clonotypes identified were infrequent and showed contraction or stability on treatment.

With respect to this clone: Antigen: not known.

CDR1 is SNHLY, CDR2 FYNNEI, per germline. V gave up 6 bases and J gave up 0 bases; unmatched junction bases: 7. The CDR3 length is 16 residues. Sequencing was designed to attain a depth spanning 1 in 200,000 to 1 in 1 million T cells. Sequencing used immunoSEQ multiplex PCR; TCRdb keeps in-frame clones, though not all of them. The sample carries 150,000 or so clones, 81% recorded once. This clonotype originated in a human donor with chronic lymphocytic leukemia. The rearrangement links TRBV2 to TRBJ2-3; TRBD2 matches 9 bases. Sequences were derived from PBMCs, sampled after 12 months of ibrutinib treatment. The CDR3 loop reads CASRPRTSVSTDTQYF. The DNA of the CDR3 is TGTGCCAGCAGACCCCGGACTAGCGTCAGCACAGATACGCAGTATTTT.